This T cell receptor (beta chain) emerged from a study of blood T cell repertoires in COVID-19. In the authors' methods: The authors estimated nucleated cell counts from reference gene primer amplification. Some clones are missing from TCRdb's copy, which holds only in-frame ones; the method was immunoSEQ multiplex PCR. The V and J calls and the clone size are those of that table, but D and trimming were determined from the DNA. This table holds 100,000 to 150,000 clones, about 86% found once. The sequence came from a man between 40 and 49 years old with acute COVID-19. The material sequenced was PBMCs or T cells enriched from blood (not recorded which).

CDR3 sequence (DNA): TGCAGCGCCCTACGAAATTCCGAGCAGTACTTC. It encodes CSALRNSEQYF. The chain employs TRBV29-1 and TRBJ2-7, with D unresolved. Germline values: CDR1 SQVTM, CDR2 ANQGSEA. The CDR3 loop spans 11 amino acids. V lost 7 bases and J 6 bases, leaving 13 bases between the germline ends.